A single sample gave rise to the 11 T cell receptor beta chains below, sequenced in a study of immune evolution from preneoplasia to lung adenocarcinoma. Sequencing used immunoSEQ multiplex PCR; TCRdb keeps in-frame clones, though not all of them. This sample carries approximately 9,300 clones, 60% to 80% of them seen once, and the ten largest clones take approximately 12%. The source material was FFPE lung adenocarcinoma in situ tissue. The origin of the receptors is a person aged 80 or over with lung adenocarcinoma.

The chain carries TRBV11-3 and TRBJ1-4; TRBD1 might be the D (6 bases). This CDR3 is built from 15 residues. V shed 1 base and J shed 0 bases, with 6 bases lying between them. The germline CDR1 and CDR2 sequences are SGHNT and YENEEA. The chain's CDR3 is CASSLGTATNEKLFF. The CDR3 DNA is TGTGCCAGCAGCTTAGGGACAGCAACTAATGAAAAACTGTTTTTT. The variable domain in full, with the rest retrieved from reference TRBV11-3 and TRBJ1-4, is EAGVVQSPRYKIIEKKQPVAFWCNPISGHNTLYWYLQNLGQGPELLIRYENEEAVDDSQLPKDRFSAERLKGVDSTLKIQPAELGDSAVYLCASSLGTATNEKLFFGSGTQLSVL.

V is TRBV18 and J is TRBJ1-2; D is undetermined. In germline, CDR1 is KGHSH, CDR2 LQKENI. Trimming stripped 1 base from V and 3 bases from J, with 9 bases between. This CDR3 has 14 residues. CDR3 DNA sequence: TGTGCCAGCTCACCACAGGTCGGTGACTATGGCTACACCTTC. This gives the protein CASSPQVGDYGYTF.

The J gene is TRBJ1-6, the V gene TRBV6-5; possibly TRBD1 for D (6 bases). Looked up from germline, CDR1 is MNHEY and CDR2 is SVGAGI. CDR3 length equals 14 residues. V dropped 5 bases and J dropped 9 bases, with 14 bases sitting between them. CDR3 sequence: CASSDRWSVSPLHF. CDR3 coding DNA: TGTGCCAGCAGTGACAGGTGGAGCGTTTCACCCCTCCACTTT.

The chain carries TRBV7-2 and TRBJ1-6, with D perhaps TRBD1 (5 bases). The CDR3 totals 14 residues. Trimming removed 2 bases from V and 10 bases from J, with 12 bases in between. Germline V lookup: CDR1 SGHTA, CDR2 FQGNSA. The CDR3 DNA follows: TGTGCCAGCAGCTTACAGGGTACAGGATCACCCCTCCACTTT. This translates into CASSLQGTGSPLHF. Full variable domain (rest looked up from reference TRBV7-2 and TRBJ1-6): GAGVSQSPSNKVTEKGKDVELRCDPISGHTALYWYRQSLGQGLEFLIYFQGNSAPDKSGLPSDRFSAERTGGSVSTLTIQRTQQEDSAVYLCASSLQGTGSPLHFGNGTRLTVT.

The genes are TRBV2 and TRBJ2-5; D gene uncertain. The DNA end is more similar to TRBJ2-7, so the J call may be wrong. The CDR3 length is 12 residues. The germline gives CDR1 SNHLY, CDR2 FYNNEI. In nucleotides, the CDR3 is TGTGCCAGCAGATACAGCTCCTACGAGCAGTACTTC. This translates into CASRYSSYEQYF.

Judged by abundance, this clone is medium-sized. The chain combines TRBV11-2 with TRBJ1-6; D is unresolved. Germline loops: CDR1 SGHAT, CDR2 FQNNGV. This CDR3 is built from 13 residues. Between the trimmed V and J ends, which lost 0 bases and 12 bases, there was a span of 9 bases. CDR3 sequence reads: CASSLDRQGPLHF. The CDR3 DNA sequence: TGTGCCAGCAGCTTAGATAGGCAAGGACCCCTCCACTTT.

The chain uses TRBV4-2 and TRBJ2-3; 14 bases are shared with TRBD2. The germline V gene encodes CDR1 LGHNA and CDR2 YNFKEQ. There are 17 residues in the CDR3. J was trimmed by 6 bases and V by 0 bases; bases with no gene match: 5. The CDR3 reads CASSQDGLAGGEDTQYF. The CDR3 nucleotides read TGTGCCAGCAGCCAAGATGGACTAGCGGGGGGCGAGGATACGCAGTATTTT.

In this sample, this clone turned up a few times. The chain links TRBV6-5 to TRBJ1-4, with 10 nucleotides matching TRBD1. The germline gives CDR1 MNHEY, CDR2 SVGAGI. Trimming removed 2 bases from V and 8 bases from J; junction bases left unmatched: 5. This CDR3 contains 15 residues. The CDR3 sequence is CASSYGGTGEEKLFF. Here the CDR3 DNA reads TGTGCCAGCAGTTACGGTGGGACAGGGGAGGAAAAACTGTTTTTT.

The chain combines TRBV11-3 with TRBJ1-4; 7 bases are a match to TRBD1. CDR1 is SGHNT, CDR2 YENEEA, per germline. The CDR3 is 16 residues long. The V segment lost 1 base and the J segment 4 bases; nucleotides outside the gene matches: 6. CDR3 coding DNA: TGTGCCAGCAGCTTAGGACCGGGACAGAGTAATGAAAAACTGTTTTTT. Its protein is CASSLGPGQSNEKLFF. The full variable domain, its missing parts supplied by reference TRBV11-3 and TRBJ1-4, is EAGVVQSPRYKIIEKKQPVAFWCNPISGHNTLYWYLQNLGQGPELLIRYENEEAVDDSQLPKDRFSAERLKGVDSTLKIQPAELGDSAVYLCASSLGPGQSNEKLFFGSGTQLSVL.

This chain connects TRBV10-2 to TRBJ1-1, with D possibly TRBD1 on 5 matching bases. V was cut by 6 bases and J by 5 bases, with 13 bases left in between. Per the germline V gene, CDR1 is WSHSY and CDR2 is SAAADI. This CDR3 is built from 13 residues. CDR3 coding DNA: TGCGCCAGCAGCGAGGGGCTCGGAACTGAAGCTTTCTTT. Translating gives CASSEGLGTEAFF.

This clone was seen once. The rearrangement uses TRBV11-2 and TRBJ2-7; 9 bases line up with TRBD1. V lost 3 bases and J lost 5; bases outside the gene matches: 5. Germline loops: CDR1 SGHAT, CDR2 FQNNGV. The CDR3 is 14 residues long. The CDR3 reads CASSFPGTGNEQYF. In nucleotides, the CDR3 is TGTGCCAGCAGCTTCCCAGGGACAGGGAACGAGCAGTACTTC.